The 20 T cell receptor beta chains below were found in one sample sequenced in a study of blood T cell repertoires in COVID-19. Method: immunoSEQ multiplex PCR; TCRdb's copy keeps in-frame clones and lacks some. The sample yields just under 95,000 clones, 80% seen once. Sequencing used peripheral blood. The receptors come from a man aged 50-59 years who had recovered from COVID-19.

Only a few counts were recorded for this clone. The sample carries other DNA sequences with the same CDR3. In DNA form, the CDR3 reads TGTGCCAGCAGTTTTGGCGGGAATTATGGCTACACCTTC. Its protein product is CASSFGGNYGYTF. The chain carries TRBV6-2 or TRBV6-3 and TRBJ1-2; D is uncertain. Trimming removed 4 bases at V and 5 bases at J, with 11 bases between. CDR1 and CDR2 (germline): MNHEY, SVGEGT. The CDR3 runs to 13 residues.

The V and J genes are TRBV7-2 and TRBJ2-7; the D gene is possibly TRBD2 (7 bases). Germline V lookup: CDR1 SGHTA, CDR2 FQGNSA. The CDR3 is 16 residues long. Trimming pared 5 bases from V and 2 bases from J, leaving 19 bases between. DNA for the CDR3: TGTGCCAGCAGCACGCAGGCCGGGGGGCCTACCTACGAGCAGTACTTC. It translates to CASSTQAGGPTYEQYF.

The chain is built from TRBV3-1 (or the pseudogene TRBV3-2) and TRBJ1-1, with D tentatively TRBD1 (5 bases). The CDR3 length is 16 residues. With 4 bases removed from V and 4 bases from J, the gap between germline ends came to 19 bases. Per germline, CDR1 LGHDT and CDR2 YNNKEL (reference sequence). Written as DNA, the CDR3 is TGTGCCAGCAGCCCCCCAGGGACTAGAGAGGGCACTGAAGCTTTCTTT. This translates into CASSPPGTREGTEAFF.

This clone was seen more than once but under ten times. The rearrangement uses TRBV18 and TRBJ1-2; unclear D gene. Trimming pared 3 bases from V and 0 bases from J, leaving 8 bases between. The CDR3 is made up of 14 amino acids. Germline V lookup: CDR1 KGHSH, CDR2 LQKENI. CDR3 sequence (DNA): TGTGCCAGCTCACCTCGTGACTCTAACTATGGCTACACCTTC. Translated, it gives CASSPRDSNYGYTF. The full variable domain, with the rest looked up from reference TRBV18 and TRBJ1-2, is NAGVMQNPRHLVRRRGQEARLRCSPMKGHSHVYWYRQLPEEGLKFMVYLQKENIIDESGMPKERFSAEFPKEGPSILRIQQVVRGDSAAYFCASSPRDSNYGYTFGSGTRLTVV.

The chain carries TRBV20-1 and TRBJ2-1; D ambiguous. Trimming left V 3 bases short and J 7 bases short, with 16 bases between. The CDR3 is made up of 14 amino acids. The germline CDR1 and CDR2 sequences are DFQATT and SNEGSKA (reference sequence). CDR3 sequence (DNA): TGCAGTGCTAGTGTGTCCGCAACTACTAATGAGCAGTTCTTC. Protein sequence: CSASVSATTNEQFF.

This clone was detected only a few times. J is TRBJ2-7 and V is TRBV7-8; 12 positions match TRBD1. This CDR3 has 15 amino acids. The junction had 8 bases not matched to a gene; V was cut back by 4 bases and J by 7 bases. Germline loops: CDR1 SGHVS, CDR2 FQNEAQ. The CDR3 coding sequence is TGTGCCAGCAGCTCCCAGGGACAGGGGGCGGGGGAGCAGTACTTC. Protein: CASSSQGQGAGEQYF.

The chain carries TRBV2 and TRBJ2-3, with D maybe TRBD2 (6 bases). Germline assignment: CDR1 SNHLY and CDR2 FYNNEI. V shed 5 bases and J shed 3 bases, with 15 bases lying between them. CDR3 length: 15 residues. The CDR3 DNA is TGTGCCAGCAGTTGGCGGGGTGGAAGGACAGATACGCAGTATTTT. Its protein product is CASSWRGGRTDTQYF.

This clone was detected only once. The chain joins TRBV4-1 to TRBJ2-7; TRBD1 agrees at 7 bases. With V trimmed by 1 base and J by 1 base, 7 bases remained unmatched. This CDR3 region has 16 residues. Germline V gene data show CDR1 as MGHRA and CDR2 as YSYEKL. This CDR3 reads CASSQAVAGGSYEQYF. DNA for the CDR3: TGCGCCAGCAGCCAAGCCGTGGCAGGGGGTTCCTACGAGCAGTACTTC.

This chain joins TRBV7-2 and TRBJ2-3; 9 bases line up with TRBD2. Trimming took 4 bases from V and 1 from J; bases not matched to a gene: 3. The germline CDR1 and CDR2 sequences are SGHTA and FQGNSA. The CDR3 loop spans 15 amino acids. CDR3 in DNA: TGTGCCAGCAGCTCGCGACTAGCGGGCACAGATACGCAGTATTTT. Its protein product is CASSSRLAGTDTQYF.

This rearrangement joins TRBV7-2 to TRBJ2-3, with D hard to call. The germline gives CDR1 SGHTA, CDR2 FQGNSA. CDR3 size: 14 residues. V gave up 0 bases and J gave up 6 bases, with 10 bases separating them. The CDR3 DNA is TGTGCCAGCAGCTTAGCGGTTCCTACCGATACGCAGTATTTT. Translated, it gives CASSLAVPTDTQYF. The full variable domain, with the rest looked up from reference TRBV7-2 and TRBJ2-3, is GAGVSQSPSNKVTEKGKDVELRCDPISGHTALYWYRQSLGQGLEFLIYFQGNSAPDKSGLPSDRFSAERTGGSVSTLTIQRTQQEDSAVYLCASSLAVPTDTQYFGPGTRLTVL.

The CDR3 DNA reads as TGCGCCAGCAGCCAAGGGGTCCCAGGTGGGGGGGCTGGTGGCTACACCTTC. Encoded protein: CASSQGVPGGGAGGYTF. V and J are TRBV4-3 and TRBJ1-2; D is possibly TRBD1 (6 bases). Germline values: CDR1 LGHNA, CDR2 YSLEER. The CDR3 is 17 residues long. V dropped 1 base and J dropped 7 bases, with 22 bases sitting between them.

The J gene is TRBJ2-1, the V gene TRBV9, with 9 bases identical to TRBD1. Germline lookup yields CDR1 SGDLS and CDR2 YYNGEE. V trimming: 3 bases; J trimming: 8 bases; junction bases outside the gene matches: 6. CDR3 size: 14 residues. The CDR3 region is CASSADRGEDEQFF. The DNA for the CDR3 is TGTGCCAGCAGCGCGGACAGGGGCGAGGATGAGCAGTTCTTC. Based on the CDR3 plus reference TRBV9 and TRBJ2-1, the full variable domain is DSGVTQTPKHLITATGQRVTLRCSPRSGDLSVYWYQQSLDQGLQFLIQYYNGEERAKGNILERFSAQQFPDLHSELNLSSLELGDSALYFCASSADRGEDEQFFGPGTRLTVL.

The rearrangement uses TRBV5-1 and TRBJ2-2; 9 bases fit TRBD1. The germline gives CDR1 SGHRS, CDR2 YFSETQ. The V gene end was trimmed by 2 bases and the J gene end by 5 bases; junction bases not matched to a gene: 10. The CDR3 contains 17 residues. CDR3 nucleotides: TGCGCCAGCAGCTTCACGGCCGGGACAGGGCTGACCGGGGAGCTGTTTTTT. Translating gives CASSFTAGTGLTGELFF.

The table lists this clone with a few counts. The CDR3 region has the DNA TGTGCCAGCAGCCTAAGGACTAGCGGGGGGGCCGGGGAGCTGTTTTTT. This sequence encodes CASSLRTSGGAGELFF. This chain connects TRBV7-8 to TRBJ2-2, with 15 bases that match TRBD2. J lost 6 bases, V lost 5 bases, and 4 bases had no gene match. CDR3 length: 16 amino acids. CDR1 and CDR2 from the germline V gene are SGHVS and FQNEAQ. Full variable domain (outside the CDR3, taken from reference TRBV7-8 and TRBJ2-2): GAGVSQSPRYKVAKRGQDVALRCDPISGHVSLFWYQQALGQGPEFLTYFQNEAQLDKSGLPSDRFFAERPEGSVSTLKIQRTQQEDSAVYLCASSLRTSGGAGELFFGEGSRLTVL.

The chain uses TRBV6-2 or TRBV6-3 and TRBJ2-2; 8 bases are a match to TRBD2. V was clipped by 5 bases and J by 5 bases; unmatched bases: 10. CDR1 and CDR2 (germline): MNHEY, SVGEGT. The CDR3 totals 16 residues. CDR3 sequence: CASSLIAGRLTGELFF. The CDR3 nucleotides are TGTGCCAGCAGTCTCATAGCGGGACGATTAACCGGGGAGCTGTTTTTT.

The chain uses TRBV7-2 and TRBJ1-1; D is uncertain. With 3 bases removed from V and 3 bases from J, the gap between germline ends came to 8 bases. The length of the CDR3 is 13 residues. CDR1 is SGHTA and CDR2 is FQGNSA in the germline V gene. CDR3 sequence (DNA): TGTGCCAGCAGCTTCAATCTATACACTGAAGCTTTCTTT. It translates to CASSFNLYTEAFF.

This rearrangement joins TRBV5-1 to TRBJ1-2; D possibly corresponds to TRBD1 (6 bases). CDR1 is SGHRS, CDR2 YFSETQ, per germline. CDR3 length: 14 amino acids. V shed 0 bases and J shed 6 bases, with 12 bases lying between them. The CDR3 spells CASSLDSGADGYTF. The CDR3 nucleotides read TGCGCCAGCAGCTTGGACTCAGGGGCGGATGGCTACACCTTC.

This chain uses TRBV9 with TRBJ2-2; 9 bases map to TRBD2. V dropped 3 bases and J dropped 1; count of bases not matched to a gene: 4. Germline lookup yields CDR1 SGDLS and CDR2 YYNGEE. CDR3 size: 16 residues. The DNA of the CDR3 is TGTGCCAGCAGCGGACGACTAGCGGTGAACACCGGGGAGCTGTTTTTT. This codes for CASSGRLAVNTGELFF.

V and J are TRBV4-2 and TRBJ2-5; 7 nucleotides line up with TRBD2. CDR3 length equals 16 residues. The germline V gene encodes CDR1 LGHNA and CDR2 YNFKEQ. The junction had 8 bases not matched to a gene; V was cut back by 1 base and J by 3 bases. The CDR3: CASSQGSGGGEETQYF. Here the CDR3 DNA reads TGTGCCAGCAGCCAAGGGTCGGGAGGTGGGGAAGAGACCCAGTACTTC.

The chain couples TRBV10-3 to TRBJ1-2; 9 nucleotides agree with TRBD1. The length of the CDR3 is 15 residues. Trimming took 4 bases from V and 5 from J; bases not matched to a gene: 8. Germline assignment: CDR1 ENHRY and CDR2 SYGVKD. CDR3 sequence (DNA): TGTGCCATCAGTGTCGATGGAGACAGGGGGTATGGCTACACCTTC. It yields the protein CAISVDGDRGYGYTF.